Given below is one T cell receptor beta chain in context. What this receptor recognizes is not known. Base qualities were left out, and no much larger clone turns up one base away. Hyperthyroidism patients were newly diagnosed, were aged 18 to 65 years, and had a disease duration under 2 months. Patients with other autoimmune diseases, uncontrolled infections, pregnancy or lactation were excluded. Diagnosis was based on clinical symptoms, serum thyroxine, TRAb, thyroid ultrasound and orbital computed tomography. Trizol reagent was used to extract the total RNA, and its quality was then checked on an Agilent 2100 Bioanalyzer. Sequences SGHAT (CDR1) and FQNNGV (CDR2) are obtained from the germline V gene. The CDR3 starts with the cysteine, ends with the phenylalanine, and has 13 residues. The only DNA kept is the CDR3, 39 bases in frame from the first base. V and J lose 1 base and 8 bases, and a span of 11 bases separates them.

This specimen belongs to a study of Graves' ophthalmopathy and Graves' hyperthyroidism (dated by TCRdb to the late 2010s). For context, the study as a whole: Hyperthyroidism was considered stable if no progression to ophthalmopathy occurred within 18 months of follow-up. In total, 135 blood samples were TCR-sequenced: some 43 ophthalmopathy, under 85 hyperthyroidism and some 17 hyperthyroidism-to-ophthalmopathy patients. For independent validation, a separate cohort was made up of 18 to 20 hyperthyroidism patients plus 17 patients who later progressed from hyperthyroidism to ophthalmopathy. Once sampling was done, hyperthyroidism patients were given methimazole at a starting dose of 30 mg daily, while ophthalmopathy patients were given high-dose intravenous methylprednisolone. In about six hyperthyroidism patients, the T-cell repertoire of thyroid tissue was compared with the T-cell repertoire of blood. To explore V-J signatures that distinguish ophthalmopathy from hyperthyroidism, a discovery set of 100 patients was enrolled, made up of about 40 with ophthalmopathy and some 56 with stable hyperthyroidism. The study used TCR beta repertoire signatures to distinguish Graves' ophthalmopathy from Graves' hyperthyroidism and to predict progression to ophthalmopathy.

TCR beta CDR3 regions were amplified from RNA transcripts for repertoire sequencing. The first round of RT-PCR was done with HTBI primers and the Qiagen OneStep RT-PCR kit, and was followed by a second round of multiplex PCR, then size selection and purification. The libraries underwent paired-end sequencing with 100 bp reads on an Illumina HiSeq2000. On the study's bioinformatics: SOAPnuke was used for read processing, and reads with adapters, uncalled bases, a mean Phred below 15, or no exact constant-primer or identifier match were discarded. COPE v1.2.5 was used to merge high-quality paired reads. Unique nucleotide sequences were defined as clonotypes and aligned to IMGT TRB V, D and J references using MiTCR v1.1. The analysis was limited to V-J combinations with a frequency above 0.0001, which together covered just over 98% of the repertoires. A TCR clonal expansion and chaos score per V-J combination was defined as the ratio of F50 clonal expansion to chaos observed in the TCRdist matrix. Welch's t-statistics and random forest were used to narrow the features down to 13 V-J combinations, which were then fed into a naive Bayes classifier. Thyroid-blood repertoire similarity was quantified with the Morisita-Horn index. TCRdb reanalyzed the raw reads on its own, using fastp at Q25 for trimming and MiXCR for clone calling, and kept in-frame beta chains. Here each entry gathers all rows of one CDR3 protein and keeps the most common genes and DNA. TCRdb, not the original authors, processed these V and J calls. The sample table lists roughly 1.1 million distinct CDR3 sequences, 35% to 45% of them with a count of one. Of the sample, approximately 10% is held by the ten largest clones.

The research as a whole found: In cross-validation, the 13-signature model distinguished ophthalmopathy from stable hyperthyroidism with approximately 88% sensitivity and about 81% specificity, and in the test set the corresponding values were 80% and 75%. No statistical method was used to set the sample size in advance, and the investigators knew which group each participant was assigned to. Most expanded thyroid clonotypes with frequency above 0.001 were also detected in blood, suggesting blood repertoires may reflect the thyroid immune response. In validation, the model predicted ophthalmopathy progression with 55% to 71% sensitivity and roughly 72% specificity; some 13 predicted patients were CT-confirmed with GO in a median of about 7.1 months.

The sample consisted of peripheral blood or thyroid tissue (not recorded which). This clonotype was obtained from an adult man with Graves' hyperthyroidism. In this chain, TRBV11-2 is recombined with TRBJ2-5, with the identity of the D gene unclear. The CDR3 protein: CASSLGWTETQYF. The nucleotide sequence is given as TGTGCCAGCAGCTTAGGGTGGACGGAAACCCAGTACTTC.